A single T cell receptor (beta chain) is shown here with its context. Treatment denoted: around 19 received Ad26.COV2.S at low or high dose, single or two shots; a few received placebo; per-sample allocation not given. The study sampled participants on day 63 after the first vaccine or placebo injection. From germline, CDR1 is LGHNA and CDR2 YSLEER. The ends were cut back, 0 bases at V and 4 bases at J, with 13 bases in the middle. The CDR3 contains 16 residues. This entry comes from a study of Ad26.COV2.S vaccination and SARS-CoV-2 variants. Study details: Within the COV1001 Ad26.COV2.S trial arm, the donor was enrolled.

The protocol was immunoSEQ multiplex PCR, while the TCRdb copy is restricted to in-frame clones and leaves out a portion. The table includes roughly 240,000 clones, approximately 88% detected once. V and J are TRBV4-3 and TRBJ2-1, with a possible D match to TRBD2 (7 bases). This clonotype originated in a person aged 18-65 years who received the Ad26.COV2.S COVID-19 vaccine or a placebo. Sequenced material: peripheral blood, taken in a trial of Ad26.COV2.S vaccine versus placebo. CDR3 region: CASSQDREGGYNEQFF. The CDR3 DNA reads TGCGCCAGCAGCCAAGATAGGGAGGGGGGATACAATGAGCAGTTCTTC.